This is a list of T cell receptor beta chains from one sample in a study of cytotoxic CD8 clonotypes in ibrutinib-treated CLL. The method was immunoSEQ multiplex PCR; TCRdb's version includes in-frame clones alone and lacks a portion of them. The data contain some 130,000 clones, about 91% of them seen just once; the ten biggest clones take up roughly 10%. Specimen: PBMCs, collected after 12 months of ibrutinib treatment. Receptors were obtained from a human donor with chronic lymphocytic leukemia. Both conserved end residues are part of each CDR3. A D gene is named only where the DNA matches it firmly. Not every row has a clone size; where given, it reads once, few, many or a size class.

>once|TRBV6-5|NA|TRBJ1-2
TGTGCCAGCAGTTACTCCGGCGGGGAGGGCTATGGCTACACCTTC
CASSYSGGEGYGYTF
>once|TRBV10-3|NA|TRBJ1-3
TGTGCCATCAGTGAGTCAAATGGAAACACCATATATTTT
CAISESNGNTIYF
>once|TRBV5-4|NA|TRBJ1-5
TGTGCCAGCAGCTTGGGTGGGGTACGGCAGCCCCAGCATTTT
CASSLGGVRQPQHF
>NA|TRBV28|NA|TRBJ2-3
TGTGCCAGCAGACCAACAGGGCGCACAGATACGCAGTATTTT
CASRPTGRTDTQYF
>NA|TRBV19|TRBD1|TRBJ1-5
TGTGCCAGTAGCCACAGGGGACCCAATCAGCCCCAGCATTTT
CASSHRGPNQPQHF
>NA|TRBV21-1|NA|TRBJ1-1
TGTGCCAGCAGCAAAGACCGACAAAGCCAGGGTGAAGCTTTCTTT
CASSKDRQSQGEAFF
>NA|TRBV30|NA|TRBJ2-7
TGTGCCTGGAGGGACCTCGTGAACTACGAGCAGTACTTC
CAWRDLVNYEQYF
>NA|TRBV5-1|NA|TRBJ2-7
TGCGCCAGCAGCCTGACGGATTGGTCGGGGGAGCAGTACTTC
CASSLTDWSGEQYF
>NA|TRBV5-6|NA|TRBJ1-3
TGTGCCAGCAGCTTGCGGGGTCTTTCTGGAAACACCATATATTTT
CASSLRGLSGNTIYF
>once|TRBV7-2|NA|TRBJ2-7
TGTGCCAGCAGCATAGGGGTGGGTGGCTACGAGCAGTACTTC
CASSIGVGGYEQYF